Following are 30 T cell receptor beta chains from one sample sequenced in a study of CD8+CD57+ T cells in acquired aplastic anemia. The antigens of these receptors remain unknown. For CDR3 and TCR beta VDJ profiling, genomic DNA was the template used. TCRdb reprocessed the reads with MiXCR, giving one entry per CDR3 protein. The sample includes approximately 21,000 distinct CDR3 sequences, approximately 37% of them seen just once. Study-wide results and caveats: Patient CD8+CD57+ cells had less diversity than total CD4+ and CD8+ pools.

Patients sequenced had flow cytometry evidence of CD8+CD57+ cell expansion. Material: CD8+CD57+ T cells sorted from PBMCs. The subset denotes: bead-enriched CD8+CD57+ effector memory T cells from SAA patients. Source of these receptors: a human donor with aplastic anemia.

This clonotype was found a few times. The V call is TRBV20-1, the J call TRBJ2-1; TRBD2 matches 11 bases. From germline, CDR1 is DFQATT and CDR2 SNEGSKA (reference sequence). The CDR3 spans 15 residues. The V and J ends lost 3 bases and 10 bases, in that order; junction bases with no gene match: 11. In nucleotides, the CDR3 is TGCAGTGCTAGGAACCCAACTAGCGGGGGCAGGGAGCAGTTCTTC. Translating gives CSARNPTSGGREQFF.

The V and J genes are TRBV5-1 and TRBJ2-3; 8 bases map to TRBD1. V dropped 0 bases and J dropped 1; count of bases not matched to a gene: 4. Per the germline V gene, CDR1 is SGHRS and CDR2 is YFSETQ. The CDR3 consists of 16 residues. In nucleotides, the CDR3 is TGCGCCAGCAGCTTGGTGGCAGGGGGCGGCACAGATACGCAGTATTTT. Protein product: CASSLVAGGGTDTQYF. The full variable domain, with the rest looked up from reference TRBV5-1 and TRBJ2-3, is KAGVTQTPRYLIKTRGQQVTLSCSPISGHRSVSWYQQTPGQGLQFLFEYFSETQRNKGNFPGRFSGRQFSNSRSEMNVSTLELGDSALYLCASSLVAGGGTDTQYFGPGTRLTVL.

V usage is TRBV20-1 and J usage is TRBJ1-3; 7 positions agree with TRBD1. This CDR3 spans 15 amino acids. V was pared by 5 bases and J by 3 bases, with 10 bases of the junction left unmatched. Per germline, CDR1 DFQATT and CDR2 SNEGSKA (reference sequence). CDR3 in DNA: TGCAGTGCTGGACCCCTCCAGGGGGTTGGAAACACCATATATTTT. It translates to CSAGPLQGVGNTIYF.

This chain links TRBV5-6 with TRBJ1-6; TRBD1 matches 11 bases. Looked up from germline, CDR1 is SGHDT and CDR2 is YYEEEE. The CDR3 is made up of 14 amino acids. V shed 5 bases, J shed 10 bases, and the junction held 5 bases outside the gene matches. As DNA, the CDR3 is TGTGCCAGCAGTAGGACAGGGGGCCGGTCACCCCTCCACTTT. This encodes CASSRTGGRSPLHF.

This clonotype was counted at least ten times. The V and J genes are TRBV19 and TRBJ1-6, with D possibly matching TRBD1 (5 bases). The CDR3 totals 15 residues. Germline V CDR1 and CDR2: LNHDA, SQIVND (reference sequence). V dropped 6 bases and J dropped 3 bases, with 12 bases sitting between them. This chain's CDR3 is CASSLLGGYNSPLHF. The CDR3 DNA follows: TGTGCCAGTAGCCTCTTGGGGGGCTATAATTCACCCCTCCACTTT.

The table lists this clonotype with a few counts. V usage is TRBV29-1 and J usage is TRBJ1-2, with 8 nucleotides matching TRBD1. With 3 bases clipped from V and 2 bases from J, the junction kept 5 bases outside the gene matches. The germline V gene encodes CDR1 SQVTM and CDR2 ANQGSEA. The CDR3 contains 14 residues. The DNA of the CDR3 is TGCAGCGTTGACCAGACAGGGGAGAACTATGGCTACACCTTC. Translating it yields CSVDQTGENYGYTF.

This clonotype was detected a few times. The chain joins TRBV7-9 to TRBJ2-2; D gene unclear. The germline V gene encodes CDR1 SEHNR and CDR2 FQNEAQ (reference sequence). V lost 2 bases to trimming and J lost 4 bases, with 5 bases between them. This CDR3 spans 13 amino acids. This chain's CDR3 is CASSLSSTGELFF. CDR3 bases: TGTGCCAGCAGCTTAAGTTCCACCGGGGAGCTGTTTTTT. Full variable domain (outside the CDR3, taken from reference TRBV7-9 and TRBJ2-2): DTGVSQNPRHKITKRGQNVTFRCDPISEHNRLYWYRQTLGQGPEFLTYFQNEAQLEKSRLLSDRFSAERPKGSFSTLEIQRTEQGDSAMYLCASSLSSTGELFFGEGSRLTVL.

This clonotype was detected a few times. V is TRBV2 and J is TRBJ1-6; 7 nucleotides match TRBD1. Germline values: CDR1 SNHLY, CDR2 FYNNEI. The CDR3 loop spans 16 amino acids. The V gene end was trimmed by 8 bases and the J gene end by 4 bases; junction bases not matched to a gene: 11. This chain's CDR3 is CASRRKGQPYNSPLHF. DNA of the CDR3: TGTGCCAGCCGAAGGAAGGGACAGCCATATAATTCACCCCTCCACTTT.

This rearrangement joins TRBV28 to TRBJ2-7, with D maybe TRBD2 (7 bases). CDR1 is MDHEN, CDR2 SYDVKM, per germline. The ends were cut back, 8 bases at V and 4 bases at J, with 12 bases in the middle. The CDR3 extends over 12 amino acids. The CDR3 spells CASREGGYEQYF. CDR3 nucleotides: TGTGCCAGCCGCGAGGGGGGGTACGAGCAGTACTTC.

There are many counts of this clonotype. The chain combines TRBV20-1 with TRBJ2-5; a weak D match, TRBD2 (6 bases). This CDR3 is 16 amino acids long. Trimming stripped 0 bases from V and 5 bases from J, with 19 bases between. Germline V gives CDR1 DFQATT, CDR2 SNEGSKA (reference sequence). The chain's CDR3 is CSARDPPGGRRETQYF. In DNA form, the CDR3 reads TGCAGTGCTAGAGATCCCCCCGGAGGGAGGAGGGAGACCCAGTACTTC.

This clonotype has only a few counts. The gene calls are TRBV10-1 and TRBJ2-7, with 13 positions matching TRBD2. This CDR3 has 16 residues. Germline V gives CDR1 WNHNN, CDR2 SYGVQD (reference sequence). V gave up 6 bases and J gave up 4 bases; unmatched junction bases: 9. The CDR3 loop is CASSAWTSGSKYEQYF. CDR3 bases: TGCGCCAGCAGCGCTTGGACTAGCGGGAGTAAATACGAGCAGTACTTC.

This clonotype was detected only a few times. The rearrangement joins TRBV6-2 or TRBV6-3 to TRBJ2-7; D not resolved. The CDR3 has 15 residues. With 0 bases removed from V and 0 bases from J, the gap between germline ends came to 9 bases. CDR1 and CDR2 (germline): MNHEY, SVGEGT. This CDR3 is CASSYSLPPSYEQYF. The CDR3 DNA follows: TGTGCCAGCAGTTACTCTCTACCCCCCTCCTACGAGCAGTACTTC.

The J gene is TRBJ1-6, the V gene TRBV6-5; D not resolved. The V gene lost 0 bases and the J gene lost 7 bases, with 10 bases spanning the gap. The CDR3 has 15 residues. CDR1 is MNHEY and CDR2 is SVGAGI in the germline V gene. CDR3 amino acids: CASSYSFRSNSPLHF. The CDR3 nucleotides read TGTGCCAGCAGTTACTCTTTCAGATCCAATTCACCCCTCCACTTT.

V gene TRBV30 combines with J gene TRBJ2-7; either TRBD1 or TRBD2 may fit D (5 bases each). V was pared by 5 bases and J by 7 bases, with 15 bases between. CDR1 is GTSNPN, CDR2 SVGIG, per germline (reference sequence). This CDR3 spans 12 amino acids. The CDR3: CAWGPGGREQYF. The DNA for the CDR3 is TGTGCCTGGGGCCCTGGGGGTCGGGAGCAGTACTTC.

About this clonotype: A much larger clone lies a single base off, so this may be a read error. The rearrangement uses TRBV6-1 and TRBJ2-1; 12 bases align to TRBD2. The CDR3 consists of 15 residues. In germline, CDR1 is MNHNS, CDR2 SASEGT. CDR3 sequence (DNA): TGTGCCGGCAGTGGACTAGCGGGGTCGTCCAATGAGCGGTTCTTC. It yields the protein CAGSGLAGSSNERFF.

This clonotype was detected many times. V usage is TRBV20-1 and J usage is TRBJ1-6; D gene unclear. Trimming removed 5 bases at V and 7 bases at J, with 15 bases between. Germline loops: CDR1 DFQATT, CDR2 SNEGSKA (reference sequence). The CDR3 extends over 14 amino acids. CDR3 sequence: CSAEPGVENSPLHF. CDR3 sequence (DNA): TGCAGTGCTGAACCCGGCGTGGAAAATTCACCCCTCCACTTT.

In its sample, this clonotype was seen a few times. The chain carries TRBV7-9 and TRBJ2-3; 7 bases match TRBD2. The CDR3 totals 15 residues. Germline V lookup: CDR1 SEHNR, CDR2 FQNEAQ (reference sequence). Unmatched junction bases numbered 11, after V lost 5 bases and J lost 6 bases. CDR3 DNA sequence: TGTGCCAGCAGCCGGACTAGGGGCGACGGGGATACGCAGTATTTT. This gives the protein CASSRTRGDGDTQYF.

This clonotype was counted only a few times. The chain has TRBV9 and TRBJ2-1; weak D call: TRBD2 (6 bases). Germline V CDR1 and CDR2: SGDLS, YYNGEE. With 3 bases removed from V and 5 bases from J, the gap between germline ends came to 15 bases. The CDR3 contains 15 residues. The CDR3 region has the DNA TGTGCCAGCAGCGAGGGAGGTTTCGCCCACAATGAGCAGTTCTTC. Encoded protein: CASSEGGFAHNEQFF.

The chain recombines TRBV7-9 with TRBJ2-4; D uncertain. The CDR3 loop spans 14 amino acids. The V end lost 3 bases, the J end lost 0 bases, and 6 bases lay between the germline ends. Looked up from germline, CDR1 is SEHNR and CDR2 is FQNEAQ (reference sequence). CDR3 DNA: TGTGCCAGCAGCTTTAGCATAGCCAAAAACATTCAGTACTTC. Translating gives CASSFSIAKNIQYF. The whole variable domain, remainder taken from reference TRBV7-9 and TRBJ2-4, is DTGVSQNPRHKITKRGQNVTFRCDPISEHNRLYWYRQTLGQGPEFLTYFQNEAQLEKSRLLSDRFSAERPKGSFSTLEIQRTEQGDSAMYLCASSFSIAKNIQYFGAGTRLSVL.

This clonotype was seen more than once but under ten times. The chain links TRBV10-3 to TRBJ2-5; the match to TRBD2 covers 8 bases. Germline CDR1 ENHRY, CDR2 SYGVKD. The CDR3 has 14 amino acids. Trimming took 6 bases from V and 2 from J; bases not matched to a gene: 5. CDR3 region: CAISDGGGQETQYF. CDR3 DNA sequence: TGTGCCATCAGCGACGGGGGGGGACAAGAGACCCAGTACTTC.

This chain uses TRBV5-4 with TRBJ2-5, with 8 bases aligning to TRBD2. The germline V gene encodes CDR1 SGHNT and CDR2 YYREEE (reference sequence). This CDR3 region has 13 residues. The ends lost 6 bases at V and 7 bases at J; junction bases unmatched: 8. This CDR3 is CASTLDLAGTQYF. The CDR3 DNA sequence: TGTGCCAGCACCCTAGATCTAGCGGGGACCCAGTACTTC.

The sample holds a few counts of this clonotype. The V and J genes are TRBV7-9 and TRBJ2-3, with unresolved D. The CDR3 runs to 11 residues. The ends were cut back, 2 bases at V and 5 bases at J, with 2 bases in the middle. The germline gives CDR1 SEHNR, CDR2 FQNEAQ (reference sequence). CDR3 amino acids: CASSLKDTQYF. The CDR3 DNA reads TGTGCCAGCAGCTTAAAAGATACGCAGTATTTT. The full variable domain, rest sourced from reference TRBV7-9 and TRBJ2-3, is DTGVSQNPRHKITKRGQNVTFRCDPISEHNRLYWYRQTLGQGPEFLTYFQNEAQLEKSRLLSDRFSAERPKGSFSTLEIQRTEQGDSAMYLCASSLKDTQYFGPGTRLTVL.

V and J are TRBV5-1 and TRBJ2-3; D is unclear. Germline loops: CDR1 SGHRS, CDR2 YFSETQ. V was cut by 1 base and J by 1 base, with 4 bases left in between. The CDR3 loop spans 13 amino acids. As DNA, the CDR3 is TGCGCCAGCAGCTTGCCCGGCACAGATACGCAGTATTTT. Its protein product is CASSLPGTDTQYF.

A single count supports this clonotype. J is TRBJ2-7 and V is TRBV12-3 or TRBV12-4, with TRBD1 as a possible D gene (5 bases). CDR3 length: 12 amino acids. V was pared by 5 bases and J by 3 bases, with 8 bases between. In nucleotides, the CDR3 is TGTGCCAGCAGTCTTGACAGCTACGAGCAGTACTTC. As protein: CASSLDSYEQYF.

The chain recombines TRBV5-6 with TRBJ1-4; the D is unclear. V gave up 7 bases and J gave up 8 bases, with 18 bases separating them. The CDR3 has 14 amino acids. In germline, CDR1 is SGHDT, CDR2 YYEEEE. CDR3: CASSRVNEVEKLFF. As DNA, the CDR3 is TGTGCCAGCTCGAGGGTTAACGAAGTGGAAAAACTGTTTTTT.

This clonotype has only a few counts. V and J are TRBV19 and TRBJ1-2, with D maybe TRBD1 (5 bases). CDR3 length: 12 amino acids. V shed 3 bases and J shed 10 bases, with 12 bases lying between them. Germline values: CDR1 LNHDA, CDR2 SQIVND (reference sequence). CDR3 amino acids: CASSIATEPYTF. CDR3 nucleotide sequence: TGTGCCAGTAGTATTGCGACAGAGCCCTACACCTTC.

This chain uses TRBV29-1 with TRBJ1-2; TRBD1 matches at 7 bases. CDR1 SQVTM and CDR2 ANQGSEA come from the germline V gene. The junction had 3 bases not matched to a gene; V was cut back by 5 bases and J by 0 bases. CDR3 size: 13 residues. The CDR3 loop reads CSVRDRANYGYTF. CDR3 sequence (DNA): TGCAGCGTTAGGGACAGAGCTAACTATGGCTACACCTTC.

This chain links TRBV19 with TRBJ1-2, with 8 nucleotides matching TRBD1. This CDR3 comprises 15 residues. Germline V gene lookup returns CDR1 LNHDA and CDR2 SQIVND (reference sequence). Trimming cost V 9 bases and J 4 bases; bases outside gene matches: 13. CDR3 residues: CASSPTTGAIYGYTF. The CDR3 bases are TGTGCCAGCAGCCCAACGACAGGGGCCATCTATGGCTACACCTTC.

This clonotype was found a few times. This chain connects TRBV5-1 to TRBJ2-3, with 10 bases aligning to TRBD2. Germline V gene lookup returns CDR1 SGHRS and CDR2 YFSETQ. Unmatched junction bases numbered 7, after V lost 0 bases and J lost 0 bases. This CDR3 has 18 residues. For the CDR3, the DNA is TGCGCCAGCAGCTTGGGAGTAGCGGGAGGCCAAAGCACAGATACGCAGTATTTT. Its protein product is CASSLGVAGGQSTDTQYF.

There are a few counts of this clonotype. The chain recombines TRBV5-1 with TRBJ2-1; tentatively, D is TRBD2 (5 bases). The CDR3 is 15 amino acids. Looked up from germline, CDR1 is SGHRS and CDR2 is YFSETQ. V gave up 4 bases and J gave up 7 bases, with 18 bases separating them. The CDR3 reads CASSGTQISGNEQFF. The CDR3 nucleotides are TGCGCCAGCAGCGGAACGCAAATCTCGGGGAATGAGCAGTTCTTC.